This T cell receptor beta chain was recovered during a study of human T cells and chemical hapten exposure. From germline, CDR1 is KGHSY and CDR2 FQNENV. J gave up 4 bases and V 2 bases, and 5 bases lay outside the gene matches. The CDR3 consists of 14 residues. Time point of the sample: patch test 2, 6 weeks after DPC sensitization. Treatment noted: therapeutic diphenylcyclopropenone sensitization with weekly scalp DPC. Extraction of total RNA was performed on unfractionated whole blood. MiXCR, applied by TCRdb to the RACE reads, yields one record per CDR3 protein. In the table there are a few hundred thousand distinct CDR3 sequences, about 6% of which are singletons. The table lists this clonotype with many counts.

V and J are TRBV16 and TRBJ2-7; 7 bases match TRBD1. The source was whole blood, collected in connection with sensitization to the hapten diphenylcyclopropenone (DPC). The clonotype originates from a woman aged 18 to 35 with alopecia areata. Some clones in this sample may be carry-over from other donors' samples. CDR3 amino acids: CASSQGDSRYEQYF. CDR3 nucleotides: TGTGCCAGCAGCCAAGGGGACAGCCGATACGAGCAGTACTTC.